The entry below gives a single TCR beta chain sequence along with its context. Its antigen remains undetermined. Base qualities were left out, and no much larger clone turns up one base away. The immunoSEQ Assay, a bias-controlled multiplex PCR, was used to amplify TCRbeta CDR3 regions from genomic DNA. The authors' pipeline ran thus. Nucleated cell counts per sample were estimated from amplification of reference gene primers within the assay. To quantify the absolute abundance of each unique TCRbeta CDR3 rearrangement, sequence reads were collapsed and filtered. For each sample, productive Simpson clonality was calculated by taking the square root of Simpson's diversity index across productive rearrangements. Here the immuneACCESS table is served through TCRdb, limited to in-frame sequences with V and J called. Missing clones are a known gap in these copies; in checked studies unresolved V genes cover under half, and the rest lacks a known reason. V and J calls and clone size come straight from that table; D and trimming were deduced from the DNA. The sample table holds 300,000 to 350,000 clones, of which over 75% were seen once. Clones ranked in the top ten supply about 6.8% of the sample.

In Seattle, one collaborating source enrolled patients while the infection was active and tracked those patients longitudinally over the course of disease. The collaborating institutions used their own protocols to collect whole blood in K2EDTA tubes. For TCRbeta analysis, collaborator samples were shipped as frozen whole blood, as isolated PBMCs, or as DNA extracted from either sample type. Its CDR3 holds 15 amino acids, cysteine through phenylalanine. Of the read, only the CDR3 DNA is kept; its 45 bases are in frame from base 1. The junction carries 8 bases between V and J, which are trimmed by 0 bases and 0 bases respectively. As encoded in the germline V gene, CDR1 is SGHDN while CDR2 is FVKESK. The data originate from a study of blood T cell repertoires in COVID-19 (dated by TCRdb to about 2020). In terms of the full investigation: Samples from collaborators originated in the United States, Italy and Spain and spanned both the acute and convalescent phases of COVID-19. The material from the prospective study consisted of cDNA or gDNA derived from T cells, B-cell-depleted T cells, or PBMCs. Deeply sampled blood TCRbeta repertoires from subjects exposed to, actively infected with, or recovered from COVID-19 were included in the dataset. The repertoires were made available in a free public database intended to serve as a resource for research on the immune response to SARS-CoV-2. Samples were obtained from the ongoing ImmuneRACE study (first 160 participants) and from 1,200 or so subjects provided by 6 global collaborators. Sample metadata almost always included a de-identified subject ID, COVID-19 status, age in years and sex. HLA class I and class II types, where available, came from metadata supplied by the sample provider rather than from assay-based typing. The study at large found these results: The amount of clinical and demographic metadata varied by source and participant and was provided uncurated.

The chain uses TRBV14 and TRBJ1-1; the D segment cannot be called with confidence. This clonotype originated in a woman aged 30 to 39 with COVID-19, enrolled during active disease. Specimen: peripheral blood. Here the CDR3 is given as CASSQEARMNTEAFF. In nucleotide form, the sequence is TGTGCCAGCAGCCAAGAAGCGCGGATGAACACTGAAGCTTTCTTT.